What follows is one T cell receptor (beta chain) and its context. No antigen is known for it. This record comes from a study of OX40 agonist ivuxolimab in advanced cancers. Notes on the study in general: Low normalized T-cell clonal expansion was additionally recorded for some nonresponders.

Trimming took 11 bases from V and 1 from J, leaving 23 bases between them. This CDR3 spans 16 amino acids. The germline gives CDR1 SNHLY, CDR2 FYNNEI. The protocol was immunoSEQ multiplex PCR, while the TCRdb copy is restricted to in-frame clones and leaves out a portion. The sample has over 15,000 clones, approximately 84% seen once; the top ten hold around three quarters. The material sequenced was CD4+ or CD8+ T cells sorted from blood, taken in a trial of the OX40 agonist ivuxolimab. The V call is TRBV2, the J call TRBJ1-1, with D unresolved. The sequence was obtained from an adult with an advanced solid tumor such as melanoma, head and neck, liver or kidney cancer. For the CDR3, the DNA is TGTGCCGTTAAAGGGCTCCGCGCCAGATCGAACACTGAAGCTTTCTTT. This sequence encodes CAVKGLRARSNTEAFF.